This TCR beta chain is drawn from a study of blood T cell repertoires in COVID-19. This CDR3 spans 15 amino acids. V was cut by 2 bases and J by 7 bases, with 12 bases left in between. The germline V gene has CDR1 KGHSH and CDR2 LQKENI. How the authors handled the data: By means of reference gene primer amplification, nucleated cell counts were estimated. Method: immunoSEQ multiplex PCR; TCRdb's copy keeps in-frame clones and lacks some. Clonal size and the V and J genes are those of that table, whereas D and trimming came from the DNA. The sample has 150,000 or so clones, 75% to 85% seen once. Sequencing was done on a sample of peripheral blood. The clonotype comes from a woman in her forties or fifties with acute or convalescent COVID-19. This chain connects TRBV18 to TRBJ1-6, with D tentatively TRBD1 (5 bases). CDR3 in amino acids: CASSPSTVENSPLHF. The CDR3 DNA follows: TGTGCCAGCTCACCATCGACAGTGGAGAATTCACCCCTCCACTTT.